This T cell receptor beta chain was identified in a study of shared clonotypes between healthy human individuals. Looked up from germline, CDR1 is MNHNS and CDR2 is SASEGT. The CDR3 has 13 residues. V was cut by 3 bases and J by 0 bases, with 5 bases left in between. Sequencing was performed with immunoSEQ multiplex PCR; in TCRdb, only in-frame clones are kept and a portion is missing. Among some 2 million clones, approximately 94% were seen once, and the ten largest hold more than 0.9%. CD8 cells classed as naive were CD45RO-negative and positively selected for CCR7, excluding terminally differentiated effector memory CD45RA+ cells.

The TCR comes from a man younger than 35 in good health. The chain employs TRBV6-1 and TRBJ2-5; D not certain. The material sequenced was naive CD8+ T cells sorted from blood. In nucleotides, the CDR3 is TGTGCCAGCAGTGATCGTAACCAAGAGACCCAGTACTTC. Its translation: CASSDRNQETQYF.